Presented here are 20 T cell receptor beta chains from one specimen sequenced in a study of T cells in Graves' hyperthyroidism and ophthalmopathy. The CDR3 regions of TCR beta were amplified from RNA transcripts. The TCR CDR3 was amplified in a first-round RT-PCR using the HTBI primer set. TCRdb re-called the multiplex PCR reads with MiXCR, one entry per CDR3 protein. Here the sample spans 500,000 or so distinct CDR3 sequences, roughly 18% being singletons. Sequenced input: blood. The source of these receptors is a young woman with Graves' ophthalmopathy.

This clonotype was seen repeatedly, ten times or more. CDR3 protein: CASSFGGTDGYTF. The CDR3 DNA is TGTGCCAGCAGCTTTGGAGGGACGGATGGCTACACCTTC. The genes are TRBV7-3 and TRBJ1-2, with TRBD1 as a possible D gene (5 bases). Germline assignment: CDR1 SGHTA and CDR2 FQGTGA. Trimming pared 3 bases from V and 6 bases from J, leaving 11 bases between. This CDR3 is built from 13 residues.

A remark on this clonotype: A read error may account for a junction end that differs from germline. This rearrangement joins TRBV20-1 to TRBJ1-2, with D possibly being TRBD1 (5 bases). Germline CDR1 is DFQATT and CDR2 is SNEGSKA (reference sequence). The CDR3 totals 14 residues. The CDR3 region is CGARGRESLYGYTF. CDR3 nucleotides: TGCGGTGCTAGGGGCAGGGAGTCCCTCTATGGCTACACCTTC.

Concerning this clonotype itself: An end of the junction differs from the germline gene, which may be a read error. This chain's CDR3 is CAISEPSEYWSGSSYEQYF. In DNA, the CDR3 is TGTGCCATCAGTGAACCCAGCGAGTATTGGTCCGGGAGCTCCTACGAGCAGTACTTC. V gene TRBV27 combines with J gene TRBJ2-7, with TRBD2 as a possible D gene (6 bases). Germline CDR1 is MNHEY and CDR2 is SMNVEV (reference sequence). The CDR3 is 19 residues long.

The chain has TRBV7-9 and TRBJ1-2, with a weak D call TRBD1 (6 bases). The CDR3 consists of 16 residues. V shed 3 bases and J shed 4 bases, with 18 bases lying between them. Looked up from germline, CDR1 is SEHNR and CDR2 is FQNEAQ (reference sequence). The DNA for the CDR3 is TGTGCCAGCAGCTTGAATTTCGGGGGCAGTTTCTATGGCTACACCTTC. It codes for CASSLNFGGSFYGYTF.

This clonotype was seen many times. This chain connects TRBV12-3 or TRBV12-4 to TRBJ2-1; 8 nucleotides agree with TRBD2. The CDR3 totals 14 residues. V trimming: 0 bases; J trimming: 6 bases; junction bases outside the gene matches: 1. The CDR3 is CASSLALAGNEQFF. The CDR3 bases are TGTGCCAGCAGTTTAGCCCTAGCGGGCAATGAGCAGTTCTTC.

The chain carries TRBV7-2 and TRBJ2-2; D possibly corresponds to TRBD2 (6 bases). CDR3 size: 13 residues. Germline V gives CDR1 SGHTA, CDR2 FQGNSA. The V and J ends lost 3 bases and 5 bases respectively, with 7 bases between them. CDR3 nucleotides: TGTACCAGCAGCTTGGGGGGTACCGGGGAGCTGTTTTTT. Protein: CTSSLGGTGELFF. Full variable domain (rest looked up from reference TRBV7-2 and TRBJ2-2): GAGVSQSPSNKVTEKGKDVELRCDPISGHTALYWYRQSLGQGLEFLIYFQGNSAPDKSGLPSDRFSAERTGGSVSTLTIQRTQQEDSAVYLCTSSLGGTGELFFGEGSRLTVL.

Concerning this clonotype itself: Possible read error: a much larger clone is one base away. This rearrangement joins TRBV7-8 to TRBJ2-7, with a tentative D call TRBD1 (6 bases). The germline V gene encodes CDR1 SGHVS and CDR2 FQNEAQ. CDR3 length equals 13 residues. Trimming took 1 base from V and 5 from J, leaving 9 bases between them. The chain's CDR3 is CASSLDRVDEQYF. CDR3 in DNA: TGTGCCAGCAGCTTAGACAGGGTAGACGAGCAGTACTTC.

This clonotype was observed at least ten times. The rearrangement joins TRBV27 to TRBJ2-7; 10 bases are shared with TRBD2. This CDR3 spans 14 amino acids. V lost 8 bases, J lost 0 bases, and 4 bases stayed unmatched. Germline V gene sequence: CDR1 MNHEY, CDR2 SMNVEV (reference sequence). Written as DNA, the CDR3 is TGTGCCAGCTCGACTAGCGGGCCCTCCTACGAGCAGTACTTC. The encoded protein is CASSTSGPSYEQYF.

The chain combines TRBV29-1 with TRBJ1-5; TRBD1 matches at 9 bases. CDR1 and CDR2 from the germline V gene are SQVTM and ANQGSEA. This CDR3 is built from 16 residues. V lost 7 bases to trimming and J lost 1 base; unmatched junction nucleotides: 11. CDR3 in DNA: TGCAGCGCTTCGGCCGAGGACAGGGGAAGCAATCAGCCCCAGCATTTT. Residues: CSASAEDRGSNQPQHF.

This clonotype has ten or more counts. V and J are TRBV7-9 and TRBJ2-7, with D perhaps TRBD1 (6 bases). CDR3 length equals 14 residues. Trimming pared 5 bases from V and 6 bases from J, leaving 17 bases between. Germline V gene data show CDR1 as SEHNR and CDR2 as FQNEAQ (reference sequence). The CDR3, as DNA: TGTGCCAGCAGCCTCTCTTCACAGGGCGGCGAGCAGTACTTC. Translation: CASSLSSQGGEQYF.

This clonotype came up many times. This chain connects TRBV11-2 to TRBJ1-4, with D perhaps TRBD1 (6 bases). V was pared by 4 bases and J by 7 bases, with 16 bases between. The CDR3 totals 15 residues. Per germline, CDR1 SGHAT and CDR2 FQNNGV. CDR3 region: CASSSRGGPSEKLFF. CDR3 DNA sequence: TGTGCCAGCAGCTCGAGGGGGGGACCGAGTGAAAAACTGTTTTTT.

This clonotype was detected only a few times. V gene TRBV20-1 combines with J gene TRBJ1-6, with TRBD1 matching over 7 bases. The CDR3 loop spans 15 amino acids. Germline-derived CDR1 and CDR2 are DFQATT and SNEGSKA (reference sequence). J gave up 5 bases and V 1 base, and 5 bases lay outside the gene matches. The CDR3 bases are TGCAGTGCTAGAGTTGCCGGGACAGATAATTCACCCCTCCACTTT. Residues: CSARVAGTDNSPLHF.

This clonotype occurred many times. J is TRBJ1-2 and V is TRBV3-1, with TRBD1 matching 7 bases. J was trimmed by 4 bases and V by 0 bases; bases with no gene match: 5. This CDR3 is built from 15 residues. Germline values: CDR1 LGHDT, CDR2 YNNKEL (reference sequence). The CDR3 spells CASSQDGTVFYGYTF. The CDR3 DNA is TGTGCCAGCAGCCAAGATGGGACAGTCTTCTATGGCTACACCTTC.

J is TRBJ1-2 and V is TRBV12-3 or TRBV12-4, with 9 bases matching TRBD1. Trimming took 4 bases from V and 5 from J; bases not matched to a gene: 5. The length of the CDR3 is 14 residues. The CDR3 DNA reads TGTGCCAGCAGTTCAACGGACAGGGGATATGGCTACACCTTC. Protein: CASSSTDRGYGYTF.

This clonotype was seen ten or more times. This rearrangement joins TRBV28 to TRBJ2-7; the D is unclear. Germline V gene lookup returns CDR1 MDHEN and CDR2 SYDVKM. V was clipped by 8 bases and J by 2 bases, with 16 bases between them. This CDR3 comprises 14 residues. The CDR3 here is CASESGKNTYEQYF. The DNA of the CDR3 is TGTGCCAGCGAATCAGGCAAAAACACCTACGAGCAGTACTTC.

Worth noting for this clonotype: A junction end diverges from the germline sequence, so it may reflect a read error. The rearrangement joins TRBV7-2 to TRBJ2-5; D gene unclear. CDR1 SGHTA and CDR2 FQGNSA come from the germline V gene. The CDR3 runs to 14 residues. For the CDR3, the DNA is TGTGCCAGCAGCTTAGCCGGTGGGTTAGAGGCCCAGTACTTC. This translates into CASSLAGGLEAQYF.

Turning to this clonotype: A much larger clonotype is one base distant, so this may be a read error. Since the CDR3 does not end with the conserved phenylalanine or tryptophan, this likely comes from a read error. The chain recombines TRBV6-1 with TRBJ2-7, with TRBD1 matching 9 bases. Trimming at V came to 5 bases and at J to 6 bases, leaving 5 bases not matched to a gene. CDR1 is MNHNS, CDR2 SASEGT, per germline. The CDR3 extends over 13 amino acids. Here the CDR3 DNA reads TGTGCCAGCAGTCCACAGGGGGCCGCCGAGCAGTACCTC. This encodes CASSPQGAAEQYL.

V usage is TRBV10-3 and J usage is TRBJ1-4; tentative D call: TRBD1 (5 bases). The CDR3 loop spans 14 amino acids. The germline gives CDR1 ENHRY, CDR2 SYGVKD. The V end was cut by 6 bases, the J end by 5 bases, with 13 bases between. CDR3 bases: TGTGCCATCAGCCCGGGACGGGAGAATGAAAAACTGTTTTTT. Residues: CAISPGRENEKLFF.

This clonotype was seen at least ten times. The chain combines TRBV20-1 with TRBJ1-5, with a tentative D call TRBD1 (6 bases). V was pared by 0 bases and J by 5 bases, with 11 bases between. CDR3 length: 14 residues. Germline V gives CDR1 DFQATT, CDR2 SNEGSKA (reference sequence). The CDR3 sequence is CSARDGDTYQPQHF. The CDR3 coding sequence is TGCAGTGCTAGAGATGGGGACACTTATCAGCCCCAGCATTTT.

Concerning this clonotype itself: The junction does not match germline at one end; this may be a read error. The chain carries TRBV7-7 and TRBJ2-5; 7 nucleotides match TRBD1. This CDR3 has 17 amino acids. Germline V gene lookup returns CDR1 SSHAT and CDR2 FNYEAQ (reference sequence). The DNA for the CDR3 is TGTGCTAGCAGCTCACGTGGGACAGCAGGAATTCAAGAGACCCAGTACTTC. Its translation: CASSSRGTAGIQETQYF. Combining the CDR3 with reference TRBV7-7 and TRBJ2-5 gives the whole variable domain GAGVSQSPRYKVTKRGQDVTLRCDPISSHATLYWYQQALGQGPEFLTYFNYEAQPDKSGLPSDRFSAERPEGSISTLTIQRTEQRDSAMYRCASSSRGTAGIQETQYFGPGTRLLVL.